The TCR beta chain under discussion was sequenced for a study of blood T cell repertoires in COVID-19. Study-level background: Material from acute and convalescent COVID-19 was sourced from the United States, Italy and Spain. Sample material is recorded as cDNA or gDNA derived from T cells, B-cell-depleted T cells, or PBMCs.

In the original analysis: Counts of nucleated cells, estimated from reference gene primer amplification, were obtained. TCRdb keeps only in-frame clones here, not all; method: immunoSEQ multiplex PCR. Clone size and V and J calls were adopted from that table, with D and trimming inferred from the DNA. The table includes some 150,000 clones, more than 75% detected once. The source of this sequence is a man between 65 and 80 years old with acute or convalescent COVID-19. Source material: peripheral blood.

The CDR3 DNA follows: TGTGCCAGCAGTAGAGAGGGCGACAAATCAGATACGCAGTATTTT. It codes for CASSREGDKSDTQYF. The genes are TRBV7-6 and TRBJ2-3, with D tentatively TRBD2 (5 bases). The CDR3 spans 15 residues. Germline assignment: CDR1 SGHVS and CDR2 FNYEAQ. The ends were cut back, 6 bases at V and 4 bases at J, with 17 bases in the middle.